The present T cell receptor (beta chain) was sequenced within a study of blood T cell repertoires in COVID-19. Across the study: There were acute and convalescent COVID-19 samples, and they came from the United States, Italy and Spain. The cDNA or gDNA used as material had been derived from T cells, B-cell-depleted T cells, or PBMCs.

Source study methods: Cell counts per sample came from amplifying reference gene primers. Using immunoSEQ multiplex PCR, the repertoire was profiled, and TCRdb retains in-frame clones only, with some absent. The DNA was the basis for D and trimming; V, J and clone size are from that table. The data hold over 110,000 clones, with 70% to 90% observed a single time. V lost 4 bases and J lost 0, with 10 bases in between. The CDR3 has 14 residues. From germline, CDR1 is SGDLS and CDR2 YYNGEE. Source material: peripheral blood. The J gene is TRBJ1-2, the V gene TRBV9; no reliable D call. The origin of this receptor is a human donor in a cohort sampled during active COVID-19. DNA for the CDR3: TGTGCCAGCAGCCCACGGGAAGCTAACTATGGCTACACCTTC. Translation gives CASSPREANYGYTF.